This TCR beta chain was sequenced in a study of blood T cell repertoires in COVID-19. Germline V gene sequence: CDR1 SGHTA, CDR2 FQGNSA. V trimming: 3 bases; J trimming: 9 bases; junction bases outside the gene matches: 14. There are 16 residues in the CDR3. In its sample, this clone was seen once. Sequencing used immunoSEQ multiplex PCR; TCRdb keeps in-frame clones, though not all of them. The sample comprises approximately 180,000 clones, roughly 91% of which are singletons, and about 6.3% rests with the top ten. The origin of this receptor is a man aged 40-50 years with active or convalescent COVID-19. This rearrangement joins TRBV7-2 to TRBJ2-4, with TRBD2 identical over 7 bases. The sample taken for sequencing was peripheral blood. The chain's CDR3 is CASSLGPGGPSGIQYF. The CDR3 DNA follows: TGTGCCAGCAGCTTGGGCCCGGGAGGACCTTCGGGCATTCAGTACTTC.